The 20 T cell receptor beta chains in this list originate from one sample, sequenced in a study of shared clonotypes between healthy human individuals. Assay used: immunoSEQ multiplex PCR; TCRdb lists only in-frame clones, some missing. The data contain approximately 590,000 clones, 95% of them singletons. In the naive CD8 group, cells lacked CD45RO and were positively selected for CCR7, so terminally differentiated effector memory CD45RA+ cells were left out. The sequenced sample was naive CD8+ T cells sorted from blood. The receptors derive from a woman aged 25 to 45 in good health.

This chain uses TRBV5-5 with TRBJ2-2; TRBD1 or TRBD2 may be the D gene (5 bases each). V was shortened by 0 bases and J by 4 bases, with 10 bases between the two germline ends. The CDR3 has 15 amino acids. The germline gives CDR1 SGHKS, CDR2 YYEKEE (reference sequence). DNA for the CDR3: TGTGCCAGCAGCTTGGTAGAGGGGACCACCGGGGAGCTGTTTTTT. Translating gives CASSLVEGTTGELFF.

J is TRBJ2-7 and V is TRBV2, with a possible D match to TRBD2 (6 bases). The ends were cut back, 4 bases at V and 3 bases at J, with 13 bases in the middle. The CDR3 is 14 amino acids. From germline, CDR1 is SNHLY and CDR2 FYNNEI. CDR3 sequence (DNA): TGTGCCAGCAGTGCCCAGGGCGGGGACTACGAGCAGTACTTC. This sequence encodes CASSAQGGDYEQYF.

This chain connects TRBV13 to TRBJ2-1, with D possibly matching TRBD2 (5 bases). The V gene's germline CDR1 is PRHDT and CDR2 FYEKMQ (reference sequence). This CDR3 is 13 amino acids long. V lost 8 bases to trimming and J lost 3 bases, with 11 bases between them. In nucleotides, the CDR3 is TGTGCCAGCTCGGGAAAGTTCTACAATGAGCAGTTCTTC. It yields the protein CASSGKFYNEQFF.

The chain uses TRBV5-6 and TRBJ2-5, with TRBD1 matching over 10 bases. Germline CDR1 and CDR2: SGHDT and YYEEEE. Trimming cost V 3 bases and J 4 bases; bases outside gene matches: 0. This CDR3 comprises 13 residues. CDR3 DNA: TGTGCCAGCAGCTGGGACAGGGGAGAGACCCAGTACTTC. Encoded protein: CASSWDRGETQYF.

This chain links TRBV11-2 with TRBJ2-5; TRBD1 might be the D (5 bases). The V gene's germline CDR1 is SGHAT and CDR2 FQNNGV. V shed 0 bases and J shed 5 bases, with 19 bases lying between them. The CDR3 sequence is 17 residues long. The CDR3 bases are TGTGCCAGCAGCTTAGAGGCAGGGCTCCTCCTAAGGGAGACCCAGTACTTC. Its protein product is CASSLEAGLLLRETQYF. The whole variable domain, remainder taken from reference TRBV11-2 and TRBJ2-5, is EAGVAQSPRYKIIEKRQSVAFWCNPISGHATLYWYQQILGQGPKLLIQFQNNGVVDDSQLPKDRFSAERLKGVDSTLKIQPAKLEDSAVYLCASSLEAGLLLRETQYFGPGTRLLVL.

V gene TRBV4-1 combines with J gene TRBJ2-7, with D possibly being TRBD2 (5 bases). This CDR3 has 15 amino acids. Germline assignment: CDR1 MGHRA and CDR2 YSYEKL. V gave up 3 bases and J gave up 4 bases, with 16 bases separating them. Here the CDR3 reads CASSHGGFGLYEQYF. DNA for the CDR3: TGCGCCAGCAGCCACGGAGGCTTTGGTCTTTACGAGCAGTACTTC.

The V call is TRBV13, the J call TRBJ2-7, with a weak D call TRBD1 (5 bases). Trimming removed 1 base at V and 10 bases at J, with 11 bases between. Germline V gene lookup returns CDR1 PRHDT and CDR2 FYEKMQ (reference sequence). The CDR3 is 12 residues long. In nucleotides, the CDR3 is TGTGCCAGCAGCTTAGAGGTCAGGGAACAGTACTTC. Translation gives CASSLEVREQYF.

The genes are TRBV19 and TRBJ2-7; 11 bases are shared with TRBD1. The V gene's germline CDR1 is LNHDA and CDR2 SQIVND (reference sequence). The CDR3 is made up of 14 amino acids. Losses at the gene ends were 3 bases for V and 5 bases for J; bases not matched to a gene: 3. The CDR3 region has the DNA TGTGCCAGTAGTATGGACAGGGGGCAGCACGAGCAGTACTTC. Translated, it gives CASSMDRGQHEQYF.

The rearrangement links TRBV27 to TRBJ2-7; TRBD2 matches at 7 bases. After removal of 4 bases from V and 6 bases from J, the junction contained 9 bases not matched to a gene. This CDR3 contains 14 residues. Germline loops: CDR1 MNHEY, CDR2 SMNVEV (reference sequence). CDR3: CASSYIGGGGEQYF. DNA of the CDR3: TGTGCCAGCAGTTACATTGGGGGGGGAGGCGAGCAGTACTTC.

The chain recombines TRBV10-2 with TRBJ2-7, with TRBD2 identical over 9 bases. This CDR3 region has 14 residues. Germline V CDR1 and CDR2: WSHSY, SAAADI. V was pared by 4 bases and J by 1 base, with 2 bases of the junction left unmatched. CDR3 nucleotide sequence: TGCGCCAGCAGTGGGACTAGCGTATCCTACGAGCAGTACTTC. This gives the protein CASSGTSVSYEQYF.

This clone was found once. The rearrangement links TRBV4-2 to TRBJ2-5; 12 bases line up with TRBD2. CDR1 and CDR2 (germline): LGHNA, YNFKEQ. V gave up 0 bases and J gave up 5 bases; unmatched junction bases: 13. The CDR3 has 19 amino acids. CDR3 bases: TGTGCCAGCAGCCAAGAAGACCCCCGGCTAGCGGGAGGGCGGGAGACCCAGTACTTC. It yields the protein CASSQEDPRLAGGRETQYF.

The CDR3 nucleotides are TGTGCCTGTGACAGAACCAACTACGAGCAGTACTTC. Its protein product is CACDRTNYEQYF. The rearrangement joins TRBV30 to TRBJ2-7; D may be TRBD1 (5 bases). This CDR3 is built from 12 residues. The V gene lost 6 bases and the J gene lost 3 bases, with 12 bases spanning the gap. The germline CDR1 and CDR2 sequences are GTSNPN and SVGIG (reference sequence).

The rearrangement uses TRBV5-1 and TRBJ2-7; D unresolved. The V gene's germline CDR1 is SGHRS and CDR2 YFSETQ. This CDR3 spans 17 amino acids. The germline V and J ends were trimmed by 4 bases and 3 bases, with 23 bases remaining between them. CDR3 region: CASSPFDRSPRDYEQYF. The DNA for the CDR3 is TGCGCCAGCAGCCCTTTCGATCGGAGTCCTAGAGACTACGAGCAGTACTTC.

The V call is TRBV19, the J call TRBJ2-7; 14 bases map to TRBD2. The junction had 5 bases not matched to a gene; V was cut back by 5 bases and J by 2 bases. Germline V CDR1 and CDR2: LNHDA, SQIVND (reference sequence). The CDR3 is 16 residues long. In DNA, the CDR3 is TGTGCCAGTAGTCTGGGACTAGCGGGAGTAGCCTACGAGCAGTACTTC. Its protein is CASSLGLAGVAYEQYF.

The CDR3 spells CASSLAGTDTQYF. CDR3 DNA: TGTGCCAGCAGCTTGGCCGGGACAGATACGCAGTATTTT. The V gene is TRBV5-4, the J gene TRBJ2-3; D is unclear. V was trimmed by 0 bases and J by 3 bases, leaving 5 bases between them. This CDR3 comprises 13 residues. Germline assignment: CDR1 SGHNT and CDR2 YYREEE (reference sequence).

The chain has TRBV6-1 and TRBJ1-5; tentative D call: TRBD1 (6 bases). V lost 1 base and J lost 9, with 22 bases in between. There are 17 residues in the CDR3. In germline, CDR1 is MNHNS, CDR2 SASEGT. The DNA of the CDR3 is TGTGCCAGCAGTGAAGAGAACCAGGGGTGGAAGGCTGTGCCCCAGCATTTT. It is translated as CASSEENQGWKAVPQHF.

This clone has a single count. This sequence joins TRBV7-9 and TRBJ2-5; D is undetermined. Germline assignment: CDR1 SEHNR and CDR2 FQNEAQ (reference sequence). The CDR3 runs to 12 residues. V gave up 6 bases and J gave up 5 bases, with 10 bases separating them. This CDR3 is CASSVLTETQYF. For the CDR3, the DNA is TGTGCCAGCAGTGTACTTACGGAGACCCAGTACTTC.

The gene calls are TRBV5-4 and TRBJ2-1; 7 positions agree with TRBD1. The CDR3 spans 13 residues. Germline CDR1 and CDR2: SGHNT and YYREEE (reference sequence). The trim removed 4 bases at V and 7 bases at J, leaving 5 bases unmatched. Written as DNA, the CDR3 is TGTGCCAGCAGCCCCTGGACAGGTAATGAGCAGTTCTTC. This translates into CASSPWTGNEQFF.

This chain uses TRBV19 with TRBJ2-7, with a tentative D call TRBD2 (6 bases). This CDR3 region has 16 residues. Per the germline V gene, CDR1 is LNHDA and CDR2 is SQIVND (reference sequence). V gave up 5 bases and J gave up 0 bases, with 17 bases separating them. The CDR3 DNA reads as TGTGCCAGTAGTCCGTTATCTGCGGGGTACTCCTACGAGCAGTACTTC. Translated: CASSPLSAGYSYEQYF.

This chain links TRBV28 with TRBJ2-7, with a possible D match to TRBD2 (6 bases). CDR1 MDHEN and CDR2 SYDVKM come from the germline V gene. Deletions cut 6 bases from V and 3 bases from J, with 15 bases between. This CDR3 has 14 amino acids. The CDR3 sequence is CASSQGRGNYEQYF. Here the CDR3 DNA reads TGTGCCAGCAGCCAAGGTCGGGGGAACTACGAGCAGTACTTC.